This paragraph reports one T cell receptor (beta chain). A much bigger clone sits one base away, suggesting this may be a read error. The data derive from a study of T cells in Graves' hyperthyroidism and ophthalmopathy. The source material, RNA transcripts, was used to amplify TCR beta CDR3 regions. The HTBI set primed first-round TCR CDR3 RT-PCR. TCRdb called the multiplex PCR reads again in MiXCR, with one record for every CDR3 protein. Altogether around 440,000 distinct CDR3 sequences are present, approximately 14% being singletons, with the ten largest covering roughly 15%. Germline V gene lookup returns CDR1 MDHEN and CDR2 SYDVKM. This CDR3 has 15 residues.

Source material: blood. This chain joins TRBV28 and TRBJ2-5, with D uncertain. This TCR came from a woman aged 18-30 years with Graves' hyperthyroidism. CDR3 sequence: CASSSPSLDQGTQYF. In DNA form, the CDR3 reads TGTGCCAGCAGTTCCCCATCCCTCGACCAAGGGACCCAGTACTTC.